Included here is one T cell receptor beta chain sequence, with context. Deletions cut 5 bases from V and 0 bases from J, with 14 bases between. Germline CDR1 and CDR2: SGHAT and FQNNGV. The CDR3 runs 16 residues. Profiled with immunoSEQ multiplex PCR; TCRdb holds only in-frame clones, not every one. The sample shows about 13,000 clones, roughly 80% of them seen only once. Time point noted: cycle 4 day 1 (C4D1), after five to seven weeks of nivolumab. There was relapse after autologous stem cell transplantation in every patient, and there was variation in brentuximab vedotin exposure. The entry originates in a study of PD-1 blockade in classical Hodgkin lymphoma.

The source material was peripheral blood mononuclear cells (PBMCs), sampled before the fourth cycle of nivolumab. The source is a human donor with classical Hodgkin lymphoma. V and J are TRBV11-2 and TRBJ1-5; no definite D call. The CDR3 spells CASSPGRTYSNQPQHF. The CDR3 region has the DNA TGTGCCAGCAGCCCCGGGCGGACTTATAGCAATCAGCCCCAGCATTTT.